The clone carrying this T cell receptor beta chain was picked up one time. The ends were cut back, 3 bases at V and 0 bases at J, with 12 bases in the middle. Per the germline V gene, CDR1 is MDHEN and CDR2 is SYDVKM. This CDR3 is built from 16 residues. Clones were read by immunoSEQ multiplex PCR, and TCRdb kept only the in-frame ones, dropping some. The sample holds 25,000 to 30,000 clones, more than 75% seen once. The data stem from a study of OX40 agonist ivuxolimab in advanced cancers. The sample in question was CD4+ or CD8+ T cells sorted from blood, obtained in a trial of the OX40 agonist ivuxolimab. The receptor comes from an adult with an advanced solid tumor such as melanoma, head and neck, liver or kidney cancer. The chain carries TRBV28 and TRBJ2-1; weak D call: TRBD1 (6 bases). The CDR3 nucleotides are TGTGCCAGCAGTTTTTATGGCAGGGGCTCCTACAATGAGCAGTTCTTC. It encodes CASSFYGRGSYNEQFF.